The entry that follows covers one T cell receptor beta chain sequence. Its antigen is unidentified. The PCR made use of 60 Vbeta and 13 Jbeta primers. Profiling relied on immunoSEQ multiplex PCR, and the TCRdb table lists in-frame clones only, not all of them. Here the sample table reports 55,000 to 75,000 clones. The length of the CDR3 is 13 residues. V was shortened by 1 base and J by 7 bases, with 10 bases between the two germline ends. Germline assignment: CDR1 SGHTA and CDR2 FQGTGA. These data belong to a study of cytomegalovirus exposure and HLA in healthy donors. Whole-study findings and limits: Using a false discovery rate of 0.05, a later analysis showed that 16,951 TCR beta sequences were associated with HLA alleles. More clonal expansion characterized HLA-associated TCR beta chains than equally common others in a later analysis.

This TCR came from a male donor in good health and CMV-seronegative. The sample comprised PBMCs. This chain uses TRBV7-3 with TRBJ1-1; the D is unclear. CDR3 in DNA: TGTGCCAGCAGCTTAATGGGAGGGAGTGAAGCTTTCTTT. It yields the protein CASSLMGGSEAFF. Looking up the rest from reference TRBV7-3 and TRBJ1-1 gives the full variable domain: GAGVSQTPSNKVTEKGKYVELRCDPISGHTALYWYRQSLGQGPEFLIYFQGTGAADDSGLPNDRFFAVRPEGSVSTLKIQRTERGDSAVYLCASSLMGGSEAFFGQGTRLTVV.